These 9 T cell receptor beta chains share one sample of origin, sequenced in a study of T-cell memory formation after mild COVID-19. Each CDR3 protein gets one entry after TCRdb re-called the 5' RACE reads with MiXCR. The profile shows some 330,000 distinct CDR3 sequences, roughly 21% of them singletons. Sequencing input: PBMCs or a T cell subset sorted from them (not recorded which). All receptors derive from an adult woman who had mild COVID-19 (a few samples of this study predate the infection). Cell type and time point are not known.

The chain joins TRBV3-1 to TRBJ1-5; weak D call: TRBD1 (5 bases). This CDR3 is 14 amino acids long. Germline CDR1 reads LGHDT; CDR2 reads YNNKEL (reference sequence). V lost 1 base, J lost 6 bases, and 10 bases lay in between. The CDR3 reads CASSQVQGGQPQHF. CDR3 coding DNA: TGTGCCAGCAGCCAAGTGCAGGGAGGTCAGCCCCAGCATTTT.

This chain joins TRBV15 and TRBJ2-5; 7 nucleotides agree with TRBD1. Unmatched junction bases numbered 10, after V lost 1 base and J lost 5 bases. The CDR3 spans 16 residues. Germline-derived CDR1 and CDR2 are LNHNV and YYDKDF (reference sequence). CDR3: CATSRVRKGGSETQYF. DNA for the CDR3: TGTGCCACCAGCAGAGTCCGTAAAGGGGGCAGCGAGACCCAGTACTTC.

This clonotype was detected only a few times. The DNA for the CDR3 is TGTGCCAGCAGTCCAGCGGGAGTATACAATGAGCAGTTCTTC. Its translation: CASSPAGVYNEQFF. The V gene is TRBV7-2, the J gene TRBJ2-1; 8 bases align to TRBD2. Germline V gene data show CDR1 as SGHTA and CDR2 as FQGNSA. Trimming took 6 bases from V and 4 from J; bases not matched to a gene: 5. The CDR3 sequence is 14 residues long.

This clonotype has only a few counts. The rearrangement links TRBV24-1 to TRBJ2-7, with 9 bases that match TRBD2. The CDR3 spans 15 residues. Losses at the gene ends were 5 bases for V and 3 bases for J; bases not matched to a gene: 7. CDR1 and CDR2 from the germline V gene are KGHDR and SFDVKD. The CDR3 nucleotides are TGTGCCACCAGTGTTTTTGCGGGAGGGGTCTACGAGCAGTACTTC. Protein: CATSVFAGGVYEQYF.

In its sample, this clonotype was seen a few times. This chain joins TRBV12-3 or TRBV12-4 and TRBJ2-3; no reliable D call. V dropped 3 bases and J dropped 6 bases, with 13 bases sitting between them. This CDR3 comprises 14 residues. CDR3 bases: TGTGCCAGCAGTTTTGGACCGCGAGGCGATACGCAGTATTTT. Translation: CASSFGPRGDTQYF.

This clonotype was seen only a few times. The chain couples TRBV20-1 to TRBJ2-1; D not certain. The CDR3 has 14 residues. Germline assignment: CDR1 DFQATT and CDR2 SNEGSKA (reference sequence). V shed 2 bases and J shed 0 bases, with 8 bases lying between them. CDR3 residues: CSARSLNSYNEQFF. Here the CDR3 DNA reads TGCAGTGCTAGATCTTTGAACTCCTACAATGAGCAGTTCTTC.

V is TRBV20-1 and J is TRBJ2-7, with 9 bases identical to TRBD1. With V trimmed by 4 bases and J by 0 bases, 4 bases remained unmatched. Germline CDR1 reads DFQATT; CDR2 reads SNEGSKA (reference sequence). There are 14 residues in the CDR3. CDR3 nucleotide sequence: TGCAGTGCTATTACAGGGGGCGCCTCCTACGAGCAGTACTTC. This codes for CSAITGGASYEQYF.

This clonotype is labeled as medium-sized (0.01 to 0.1%). The chain combines TRBV7-9 with TRBJ2-3, with D hard to call. The CDR3 spans 15 residues. CDR1 is SEHNR, CDR2 FQNEAQ, per germline (reference sequence). The V end lost 0 bases, the J end lost 5 bases, and 12 bases lay between the germline ends. The CDR3: CASSLASAFGDTQYF. DNA of the CDR3: TGTGCCAGCAGCTTAGCGAGCGCTTTTGGAGATACGCAGTATTTT.

This clonotype has more than one count but fewer than ten. The V call is TRBV29-1, the J call TRBJ1-1, with D tentatively TRBD1 (5 bases). CDR3 length: 15 amino acids. Deletions cut 7 bases from V and 0 bases from J, with 18 bases between. Germline loops: CDR1 SQVTM, CDR2 ANQGSEA. CDR3: CSATPSGGLNTEAFF. The CDR3 bases are TGCAGCGCTACCCCTTCCGGGGGTTTGAACACTGAAGCTTTCTTT. Based on the CDR3 plus reference TRBV29-1 and TRBJ1-1, the full variable domain is SAVISQKPSRDICQRGTSLTIQCQVDSQVTMMFWYRQQPGQSLTLIATANQGSEATYESGFVIDKFPISRPNLTFSTLTVSNMSPEDSSIYLCSATPSGGLNTEAFFGQGTRLTVV.